These 22 T cell receptor beta chains share one sample of origin, sequenced in a study of OX40 agonist ivuxolimab in advanced cancers. Libraries were built with the immunoSEQ multiplex PCR assay. This immuneACCESS table, as held by TCRdb, lists in-frame sequences with V and J called but not all clones. Of the missing ones, under half trace to an unresolved V gene in checked studies; the others have no known cause. The sample table shows about 100,000 clones, and approximately 90% are seen once. Under 0.65% of the sample comes from the top ten. The sequencing used CD4+ or CD8+ T cells sorted from blood, collected in a trial of the OX40 agonist ivuxolimab. The source of these receptors is an adult with an advanced solid tumor such as melanoma, head and neck, liver or kidney cancer.

The chain employs TRBV4-2 and TRBJ2-7; D is unresolved. CDR3 length: 14 residues. V was pared by 0 bases and J by 3 bases, with 9 bases between. Germline CDR1 reads LGHNA; CDR2 reads YNFKEQ. CDR3 DNA: TGTGCCAGCAGCCAAGATCGAAAGAGCTACGAGCAGTACTTC. Protein sequence: CASSQDRKSYEQYF.

V and J are TRBV7-3 and TRBJ2-1; no reliable D call. CDR3 length equals 13 residues. The germline V gene has CDR1 SGHTA and CDR2 FQGTGA. V lost 1 base and J lost 7, with 8 bases in between. As DNA, the CDR3 is TGTGCCAGCAGCTTAAGCGGCGCAAATGAGCAGTTCTTC. Residues: CASSLSGANEQFF.

This sequence joins TRBV4-2 and TRBJ1-1, with a tentative D call TRBD1 (5 bases). Per the germline V gene, CDR1 is LGHNA and CDR2 is YNFKEQ. This CDR3 is built from 20 residues. V was trimmed by 5 bases and J by 0 bases, leaving 28 bases between them. The CDR3 reads CASSVRPGRPGRGVNTEAFF. The CDR3 nucleotides read TGTGCCAGCAGCGTCCGACCTGGGCGACCAGGGAGGGGTGTGAACACTGAAGCTTTCTTT.

This chain uses TRBV6-1 with TRBJ2-1; D ambiguous. The CDR3 covers 12 residues. Germline V gene sequence: CDR1 MNHNS, CDR2 SASEGT. Trimming took 0 bases from V and 6 from J, leaving 3 bases between them. The CDR3 DNA is TGTGCCAGCAGTGAAGCGTTCAATGAGCAGTTCTTC. Translating it yields CASSEAFNEQFF.

This clone has only one observation. The chain combines TRBV20-1 with TRBJ2-1; TRBD1 matches 7 bases. Germline V gene data show CDR1 as DFQATT and CDR2 as SNEGSKA (reference sequence). The CDR3 extends over 11 amino acids. The V gene end was trimmed by 3 bases and the J gene end by 7 bases; junction bases not matched to a gene: 0. The CDR3: CSARGQNEQFF. The CDR3 bases are TGCAGTGCTAGGGGACAGAATGAGCAGTTCTTC.

The rearrangement uses TRBV30 and TRBJ2-2; 8 nucleotides agree with TRBD2. CDR3 size: 14 residues. V shed 4 bases, J shed 1 base, and the junction held 2 bases outside the gene matches. Germline V gene sequence: CDR1 GTSNPN, CDR2 SVGIG (reference sequence). The CDR3 sequence: CAWMTSENTGELFF. The CDR3, as DNA: TGTGCCTGGATGACTAGCGAGAACACCGGGGAGCTGTTTTTT.

This clone has more than one count but fewer than ten. The V and J genes are TRBV28 and TRBJ2-1, with TRBD2 identical over 7 bases. The CDR3 length is 13 residues. The junction had 6 bases not matched to a gene; V was cut back by 6 bases and J by 7 bases. Germline CDR1 MDHEN, CDR2 SYDVKM. CDR3 nucleotides: TGTGCCAGCAGCGGGAGGAGCAGGAATGAGCAGTTCTTC. Amino acid sequence: CASSGRSRNEQFF.

V is TRBV28 and J is TRBJ2-1, with a weak D call TRBD2 (5 bases). V lost 5 bases and J 9 bases, leaving 14 bases between the germline ends. There are 13 residues in the CDR3. Germline loops: CDR1 MDHEN, CDR2 SYDVKM. CDR3 residues: CASSGLVTSEQFF. In DNA, the CDR3 is TGTGCCAGCAGTGGTTTAGTAACTAGTGAGCAGTTCTTC.

The chain is built from TRBV9 and TRBJ1-1, with D maybe TRBD1 (5 bases). Germline CDR1 is SGDLS and CDR2 is YYNGEE. The CDR3 is 15 residues long. V was shortened by 0 bases and J by 3 bases, with 12 bases between the two germline ends. The CDR3 reads CASSVDQGLDTEAFF. CDR3 nucleotide sequence: TGTGCCAGCAGCGTAGATCAGGGCTTGGACACTGAAGCTTTCTTT.

In this sample, this clone turned up once. V is TRBV6-6 and J is TRBJ2-2, with D possibly matching TRBD1 (6 bases). The CDR3 sequence is 15 residues long. Germline V gene lookup returns CDR1 MNHNY and CDR2 SVGAGI (reference sequence). Trimming pared 2 bases from V and 3 bases from J, leaving 10 bases between. This CDR3 reads CASSYEGGDTGELFF. CDR3 sequence (DNA): TGTGCCAGCAGTTACGAAGGGGGAGACACCGGGGAGCTGTTTTTT.

There are a few counts of this clone. This chain uses TRBV21-1 with TRBJ1-2; the table's D call TRBD1 went unverified against the DNA. TRBV21-1 is reported as a pseudogene. CDR3 length: 13 amino acids. The CDR3 is CASSKGTGGGYTF. Written as DNA, the CDR3 is TGTGCCAGCAGCAAAGGGACAGGGGGCGGCTACACCTTC.

The V call is TRBV29-1, the J call TRBJ2-7; 8 bases align to TRBD1. This CDR3 spans 15 amino acids. Germline loops: CDR1 SQVTM, CDR2 ANQGSEA. The trim removed 4 bases at V and 2 bases at J, leaving 10 bases unmatched. The CDR3 loop is CSVGRNQGAAYEQYF. In DNA, the CDR3 is TGCAGCGTTGGACGCAACCAGGGGGCAGCCTACGAGCAGTACTTC.

The count of this clone is one. This chain uses TRBV27 with TRBJ1-6; 7 bases fit TRBD1. Losses at the gene ends were 7 bases for V and 7 bases for J; bases not matched to a gene: 7. CDR3 size: 14 residues. CDR1 and CDR2 from the germline V gene are MNHEY and SMNVEV (reference sequence). CDR3 DNA sequence: TGTGCCAGCAACCGACAGGGCCCAAATTCACCCCTCCACTTT. Its protein is CASNRQGPNSPLHF.

The chain combines TRBV30 with TRBJ1-2; unclear D gene. This CDR3 contains 13 residues. The V end lost 1 base, the J end lost 7 bases, and 13 bases lay between the germline ends. From germline, CDR1 is GTSNPN and CDR2 SVGIG (reference sequence). In DNA, the CDR3 is TGTGCCTGGAGTGAATTTAGTGGGTCTGGCTACACCTTC. This translates into CAWSEFSGSGYTF. The full variable domain, in which reference TRBV30 and TRBJ1-2 provide the parts outside the CDR3, is SQTIHQWPATLVQPVGSPLSLECTVEGTSNPNLYWYRQAAGRGLQLLFYSVGIGQISSEVPQNLSASRPQDRQFILSSKKLLLSDSGFYLCAWSEFSGSGYTFGSGTRLTVV.

The genes are TRBV10-3 and TRBJ2-2; possible D gene TRBD1, 6 bases. This CDR3 is 13 amino acids long. The germline V and J ends were trimmed by 10 bases and 1 base, with 10 bases remaining between them. Per the germline V gene, CDR1 is ENHRY and CDR2 is SYGVKD. Here the CDR3 DNA reads TGTGCCACCGGGACACAGAACACCGGGGAGCTGTTTTTT. Protein product: CATGTQNTGELFF.

The chain links TRBV2 to TRBJ2-5; D is unclear. The V and J ends lost 6 bases and 1 base respectively, with 9 bases between them. The CDR3 is 13 residues long. Per germline, CDR1 SNHLY and CDR2 FYNNEI. The CDR3 region is CASRRFAQETQYF. For the CDR3, the DNA is TGTGCCAGCAGACGGTTTGCCCAAGAGACCCAGTACTTC.

The chain combines TRBV20-1 with TRBJ2-7; the D is unclear. V was shortened by 5 bases and J by 5 bases, with 10 bases between the two germline ends. The CDR3 is made up of 11 amino acids. Germline V gene sequence: CDR1 DFQATT, CDR2 SNEGSKA (reference sequence). CDR3 DNA: TGCAGTGCTGCTCTTGGGCACGAGCAGTACTTC. Translating gives CSAALGHEQYF.

This chain connects TRBV28 to TRBJ1-4, with a tentative D call TRBD1 (6 bases). Trimming stripped 8 bases from V and 8 bases from J, with 15 bases between. CDR3 length equals 13 residues. Germline-derived CDR1 and CDR2 are MDHEN and SYDVKM. For the CDR3, the DNA is TGTGCCAGCCTCCCGGGGACAAACGAAAAACTGTTTTTT. Its translation: CASLPGTNEKLFF.

Of note for this clone: A read error may produce the germline difference seen at one junction end. V is TRBV25-1 and J is TRBJ2-7; a weak D match, TRBD1 (5 bases). The germline gives CDR1 MGHDK, CDR2 SYGVNS. The length of the CDR3 is 12 residues. The CDR3 reads CASSEYPGNENF. The CDR3, as DNA: TGTGCCAGCAGTGAATATCCAGGGAATGAAAACTTC.

The rearrangement links TRBV7-2 to TRBJ1-1, with TRBD1 matching 7 bases. CDR3 length: 13 amino acids. V lost 8 bases to trimming and J lost 1 base; unmatched junction nucleotides: 4. CDR1 SGHTA and CDR2 FQGNSA come from the germline V gene. The CDR3 bases are TGTGCCAGCGGGTGGGACAGGAACACTGAAGCTTTCTTT. Its translation is CASGWDRNTEAFF.

The chain couples TRBV28 to TRBJ2-7, with a possible D match to TRBD2 (5 bases). Looked up from germline, CDR1 is MDHEN and CDR2 is SYDVKM. V lost 8 bases and J lost 0, with 8 bases in between. This CDR3 has 12 amino acids. Here the CDR3 reads CASERNSYEQYF. CDR3 bases: TGTGCCAGCGAGCGGAACTCCTACGAGCAGTACTTC.

The chain recombines TRBV27 with TRBJ2-2, with 7 bases lining up with TRBD2. Per germline, CDR1 MNHEY and CDR2 SMNVEV (reference sequence). This CDR3 is 16 amino acids long. V trimming: 1 base; J trimming: 2 bases; junction bases outside the gene matches: 4. CDR3 residues: CASSLFGTKNTGELFF. CDR3 DNA sequence: TGTGCCAGCAGTTTATTTGGGACTAAAAACACCGGGGAGCTGTTTTTT.